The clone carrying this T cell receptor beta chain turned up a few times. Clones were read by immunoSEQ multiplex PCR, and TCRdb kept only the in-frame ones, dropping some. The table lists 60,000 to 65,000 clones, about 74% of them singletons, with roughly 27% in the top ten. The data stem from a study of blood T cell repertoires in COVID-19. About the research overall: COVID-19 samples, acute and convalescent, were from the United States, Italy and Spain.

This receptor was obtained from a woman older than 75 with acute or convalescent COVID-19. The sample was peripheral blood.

The CDR3 nucleotides read TGTGCCAGTAGTATCGCAGGGGGAACGTGGTTGGTGGCGGACACTGAAGCTTTCTTT. It translates to CASSIAGGTWLVADTEAFF. The V call is TRBV19, the J call TRBJ1-1, with TRBD1 matching over 7 bases. Per germline, CDR1 LNHDA and CDR2 SQIVND (reference sequence). The CDR3 sequence is 19 residues long. V was pared by 3 bases and J by 3 bases, with 19 bases of the junction left unmatched. Together with reference TRBV19 and TRBJ1-1, the CDR3 gives the full variable domain: DGGITQSPKYLFRKEGQNVTLSCEQNLNHDAMYWYRQDPGQGLRLIYYSQIVNDFQKGDIAEGYSVSREKKESFPLTVTSAQKNPTAFYLCASSIAGGTWLVADTEAFFGQGTRLTVV.